The clone carrying this T cell receptor beta chain came up once. Its specificity is not known. A read error may be the cause here, since a much bigger clone is one base away. TCRdb redid the calling of the reads with MiXCR, one entry per CDR3 protein. The sample includes almost 550,000 distinct CDR3 sequences, 16% seen only once; the top ten take more than 20%. This sample is part of a study of T cell repertoires in cytomegalovirus infection. Background on the study: Public TCR beta signatures provided an indication of both CMV infection and a matching HLA type. Study conclusions and caveats: Dominating the ex vivo response were HLA-C-restricted CMV-specific TCR beta clonotypes. Accumulated public TCR beta family frequency recognized individuals carrying CMV together with the relevant HLA.

CDR3 size: 15 residues. CDR1 MNHEY and CDR2 SMNVEV come from the germline V gene (reference sequence). Trimming removed 4 bases at V and 0 bases at J, with 10 bases between. Sequencing was performed on CD8+ T cells from PBMCs. The J gene is TRBJ1-3, the V gene TRBV27, with D uncertain. The receptor was isolated from a human donor in good health (CMV status not recorded). Some clones in this sample may be carry-over from other donors' samples. The CDR3 region is CASSSLGSSGNTIYF. As DNA, the CDR3 is TGTGCCAGCAGTTCCCTGGGCAGCTCTGGAAACACCATATATTTT.